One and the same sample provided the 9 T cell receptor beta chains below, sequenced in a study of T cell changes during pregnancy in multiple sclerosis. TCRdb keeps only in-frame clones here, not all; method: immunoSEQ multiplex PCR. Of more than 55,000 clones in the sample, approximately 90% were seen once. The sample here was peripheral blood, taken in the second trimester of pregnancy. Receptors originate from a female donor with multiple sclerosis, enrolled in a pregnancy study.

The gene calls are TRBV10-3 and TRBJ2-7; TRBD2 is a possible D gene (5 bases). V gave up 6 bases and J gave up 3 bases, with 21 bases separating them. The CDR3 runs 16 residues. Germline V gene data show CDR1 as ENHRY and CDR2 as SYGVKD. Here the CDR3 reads CAISGVGMRLGYEQYF. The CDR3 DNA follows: TGTGCCATCAGCGGGGTGGGGATGAGGTTAGGCTACGAGCAGTACTTC.

CDR3 region: CASSQVIQGQSYEQYF. The CDR3 region has the DNA TGCGCCAGCAGCCAAGTCATCCAGGGACAGTCCTACGAGCAGTACTTC. The chain carries TRBV4-1 and TRBJ2-7; the match to TRBD1 covers 7 bases. The junction had 7 bases not matched to a gene; V was cut back by 1 base and J by 1 base. The CDR3 loop spans 16 amino acids. The germline gives CDR1 MGHRA, CDR2 YSYEKL.

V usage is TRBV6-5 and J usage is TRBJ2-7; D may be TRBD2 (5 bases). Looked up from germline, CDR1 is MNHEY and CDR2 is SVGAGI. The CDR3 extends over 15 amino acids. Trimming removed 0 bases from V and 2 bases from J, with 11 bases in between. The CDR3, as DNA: TGTGCCAGCAGTTACTCGGTGAACGGGGCCTACGAGCAGTACTTC. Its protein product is CASSYSVNGAYEQYF.

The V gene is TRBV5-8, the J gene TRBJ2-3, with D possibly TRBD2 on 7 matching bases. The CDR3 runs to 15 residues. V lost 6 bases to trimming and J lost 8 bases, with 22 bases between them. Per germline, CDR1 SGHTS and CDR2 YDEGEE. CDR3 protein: CASTLGGPLYGTQYF. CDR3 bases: TGTGCCAGCACCCTGGGGGGGCCCCTTTACGGTACGCAGTATTTT.

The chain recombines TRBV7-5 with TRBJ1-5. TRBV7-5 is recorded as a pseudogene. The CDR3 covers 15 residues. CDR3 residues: CARSLQSRLNQPQHF. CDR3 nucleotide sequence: TGTGCCAGAAGCTTACAAAGCAGACTCAATCAGCCCCAGCATTTT.

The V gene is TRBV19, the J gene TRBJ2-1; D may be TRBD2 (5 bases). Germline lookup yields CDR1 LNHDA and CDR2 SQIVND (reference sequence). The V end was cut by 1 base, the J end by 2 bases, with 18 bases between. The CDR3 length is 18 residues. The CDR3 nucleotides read TGTGCCAGTAGTATAGCCCCCCTCTTCCAGCGGCCCTACAATGAGCAGTTCTTC. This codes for CASSIAPLFQRPYNEQFF.

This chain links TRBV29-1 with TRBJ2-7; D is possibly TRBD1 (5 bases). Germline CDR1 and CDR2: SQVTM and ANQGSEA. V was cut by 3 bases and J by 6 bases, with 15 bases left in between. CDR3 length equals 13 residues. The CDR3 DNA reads TGCAGCGTTGATGGCCAGGGAATCCGCGAGCAGTACTTC. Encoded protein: CSVDGQGIREQYF.

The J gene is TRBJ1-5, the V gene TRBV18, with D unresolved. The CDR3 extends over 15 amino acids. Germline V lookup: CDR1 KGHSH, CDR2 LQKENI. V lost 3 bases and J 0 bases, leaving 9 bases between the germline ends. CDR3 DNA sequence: TGTGCCAGCTCACCGAGGAGGGATAGCAATCAGCCCCAGCATTTT. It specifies CASSPRRDSNQPQHF.

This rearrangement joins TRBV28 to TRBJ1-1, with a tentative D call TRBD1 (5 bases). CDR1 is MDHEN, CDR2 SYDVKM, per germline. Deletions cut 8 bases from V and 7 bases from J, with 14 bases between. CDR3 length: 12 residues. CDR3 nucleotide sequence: TGTGCCAGCGGTTCGGGGGGATATGAAGCTTTCTTT. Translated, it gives CASGSGGYEAFF.